Below, 12 T cell receptor beta chains from the same sample are listed, as sequenced in a study of blood T cell repertoires in COVID-19. Generated by immunoSEQ multiplex PCR, the TCRdb table keeps only in-frame clones and is missing some. The sample yields about 170,000 clones, about 86% seen once. Sequenced input: peripheral blood. The receptors stem from a man between 70 and 80 years old with active or convalescent COVID-19.

This chain joins TRBV7-3 and TRBJ2-5; maybe TRBD2 (5 bases). V was trimmed by 5 bases and J by 5 bases, leaving 21 bases between them. This CDR3 is 16 amino acids long. CDR1 and CDR2 from the germline V gene are SGHTA and FQGTGA. The CDR3 DNA reads TGTGCCAGCAGCCCTGGCAAGCGGCCGTCGTACGAGACCCAGTACTTC. Translation: CASSPGKRPSYETQYF.

V gene TRBV19 combines with J gene TRBJ2-1, with a possible D match to TRBD2 (6 bases). Germline CDR1 and CDR2: LNHDA and SQIVND (reference sequence). V lost 7 bases and J 9 bases, leaving 22 bases between the germline ends. This CDR3 has 15 amino acids. This CDR3 reads CASTQVGGWESEQFF. CDR3 DNA: TGTGCCAGTACCCAAGTCGGAGGGTGGGAAAGTGAGCAGTTCTTC.

The CDR3 DNA reads TGTGCCAGCAGCCCAAGGCGGCCAGCGAACACCGGGGAGCTGTTTTTT. It encodes CASSPRRPANTGELFF. The chain links TRBV11-2 to TRBJ2-2; D remains unclear. This CDR3 has 16 amino acids. The V gene lost 5 bases and the J gene lost 0 bases, with 13 bases spanning the gap. Germline CDR1 and CDR2: SGHAT and FQNNGV.

This sequence joins TRBV20-1 and TRBJ2-1; 8 bases are shared with TRBD2. There are 14 residues in the CDR3. The ends lost 3 bases at V and 9 bases at J; junction bases unmatched: 10. The germline gives CDR1 DFQATT, CDR2 SNEGSKA (reference sequence). CDR3 coding DNA: TGCAGTGCTAGTAGTCTAGCGGGCCGACCTGAGCAGTTCTTC. Protein sequence: CSASSLAGRPEQFF.

V usage is TRBV10-2 and J usage is TRBJ2-3, with a tentative D call TRBD2 (6 bases). This CDR3 is built from 16 residues. Germline-derived CDR1 and CDR2 are WSHSY and SAAADI. V was pared by 6 bases and J by 1 base, with 17 bases between. CDR3: CASRRGLPGGTDTQYF. In DNA, the CDR3 is TGCGCCAGCAGGAGGGGTCTCCCGGGAGGCACAGATACGCAGTATTTT.

The genes are TRBV6-2 or TRBV6-3 and TRBJ2-3, with a tentative D call TRBD1 (6 bases). Trimming shortened V by 5 bases and J by 3 bases, and 18 bases separated the two germline ends. This CDR3 is built from 16 residues. The germline CDR1 and CDR2 sequences are MNHEY and SVGEGT. The CDR3 protein is CASSALRGDGTDTQYF. In DNA, the CDR3 is TGTGCCAGCAGTGCTCTCAGGGGAGATGGAACAGATACGCAGTATTTT.

The genes are TRBV25-1 and TRBJ1-1; a possible D gene is TRBD1 (5 bases). Per the germline V gene, CDR1 is MGHDK and CDR2 is SYGVNS. V lost 4 bases, J lost 3 bases, and 12 bases lay in between. This CDR3 has 14 residues. CDR3 amino acids: CASSVSGGYTEAFF. Written as DNA, the CDR3 is TGTGCCAGCAGTGTCTCGGGGGGATACACTGAAGCTTTCTTT.

The chain links TRBV12-3 or TRBV12-4 to TRBJ1-1; no clear D. This CDR3 comprises 12 residues. With 5 bases removed from V and 4 bases from J, the gap between germline ends came to 8 bases. In DNA form, the CDR3 reads TGTGCCAGCAGTCCGCGACTCACTGAAGCTTTCTTT. This encodes CASSPRLTEAFF.

The chain has TRBV6-4 and TRBJ2-1, with 15 positions matching TRBD2. CDR3 size: 18 residues. V trimming: 5 bases; J trimming: 7 bases; junction bases outside the gene matches: 12. Germline lookup yields CDR1 MRHNA and CDR2 SNTAGT. The CDR3 here is CASSTLPGLAGGRNEQFF. CDR3 DNA: TGTGCCAGCAGTACCCTCCCGGGACTAGCGGGAGGCAGAAATGAGCAGTTCTTC.

This clone was detected only a few times. The genes are TRBV5-1 and TRBJ1-2, with 12 bases matching TRBD1. Germline values: CDR1 SGHRS, CDR2 YFSETQ. J was trimmed by 4 bases and V by 3 bases; bases with no gene match: 4. The CDR3 covers 15 residues. The CDR3: CASSSSGQGAYGYTF. In DNA form, the CDR3 reads TGCGCCAGCAGCTCCTCGGGACAGGGGGCCTATGGCTACACCTTC.

The rearrangement links TRBV19 to TRBJ1-2; 7 bases agree with TRBD1. CDR3 length: 14 amino acids. Germline V gives CDR1 LNHDA, CDR2 SQIVND (reference sequence). The V segment lost 6 bases and the J segment 6 bases; nucleotides outside the gene matches: 10. The CDR3 nucleotides are TGTGCCAGTAGCCCGGGACAGAGAAGGGATGGCTACACCTTC. Protein: CASSPGQRRDGYTF.

V is TRBV4-3 and J is TRBJ2-5; 10 positions match TRBD2. J lost 7 bases, V lost 0 bases, and 8 bases had no gene match. The germline gives CDR1 LGHNA, CDR2 YSLEER. The CDR3 is made up of 16 amino acids. The CDR3 DNA is TGCGCCAGCAGCCAAGACCCCACTAGCGGGGTGGGGACCCAGTACTTC. Protein sequence: CASSQDPTSGVGTQYF.